Listed below are T cell receptor beta chains from one sample, sequenced in a study of blood T cell repertoires in COVID-19. TCRdb's table, derived via immunoSEQ multiplex PCR, lists solely in-frame clones and lacks some. The data contain around 150,000 clones, around 81% of them singletons. The sequenced sample consisted of peripheral blood. The receptors shown here come from a woman aged 55-70 years with acute or convalescent COVID-19. CDR3s include the opening cysteine and the closing phenylalanine or tryptophan. The D gene is left open where the match is weak. Clone sizes are given selectively: once, few, many, or a class where the clone is expanded.

J gene	D gene	V gene	clone size	CDR3 DNA	CDR3 protein
TRBJ1-4	-	TRBV7-9	-	TGTGCCAGCGTTGGGGGGGCGCATGAAAAACTGTTTTTT	CASVGGAHEKLFF
TRBJ2-7	-	TRBV9	-	TGTGCCAGCAGCGTCTCAGCTTTAGGGGACTCCTACGAGCAGTACTTC	CASSVSALGDSYEQYF
TRBJ1-1	TRBD1	TRBV18	-	TGTGCCAGCTCACAGGGACAGGCCCAAACTGAAGCTTTCTTT	CASSQGQAQTEAFF
TRBJ2-3	TRBD2	TRBV19	-	TGTGCCAGTAGTAGGATCGCGACCGGGACTAGCGGGTTTGCTAGCACAGATACGCAGTATTTT	CASSRIATGTSGFASTDTQYF
TRBJ2-1	-	TRBV28	few	TGTGCCAGCAGTTCGTTGGAGCGGTACTACAATGAGCAGTTCTTC	CASSSLERYYNEQFF
TRBJ2-1	TRBD2	TRBV7-3	-	TGTGCCAGCAGCTTAGGGACTAGCGGGAACATCTACAATGAGCAGTTCTTC	CASSLGTSGNIYNEQFF
TRBJ2-7	-	TRBV15	-	TGTGCCACCAGCAGAGCTCCAGGGGTATACGAGCAGTACTTC	CATSRAPGVYEQYF
TRBJ1-1	-	TRBV6-5	-	TGTGCCAGCAGTTTACAGGGTTTGAACACTGAAGCTTTCTTT	CASSLQGLNTEAFF
TRBJ2-6	TRBD1	TRBV7-9	few	TGTGCCAGCAGCAGAAGAACCGGGACAGGGGGCTCTGGGGCCAACGTCCTGACTTTC	CASSRRTGTGGSGANVLTF
TRBJ1-1	-	TRBV5-5	-	TGTGCCAGCAGCTTGTATGGCGGCTTGAACACTGAAGCTTTCTTT	CASSLYGGLNTEAFF
TRBJ1-1	-	TRBV9	few	TGTGCCAGCAGCCCCCGAGGTAGGGTCAGCGGCACTGAAGCTTTCTTT	CASSPRGRVSGTEAFF
TRBJ1-3	TRBD1	TRBV4-1	-	TGCGCCAGCAGCCAATATCTGCCAGGGGGCTCTGGAAACACCATATATTTT	CASSQYLPGGSGNTIYF
TRBJ1-1	-	TRBV18	-	TGTGCCAGCTCACGGACACAGAACACTGAAGCTTTCTTT	CASSRTQNTEAFF
TRBJ1-1	-	TRBV21-1	-	TGTGCCAGCAGCAGCGGCAATAACACTGAAGCTTTCTTT	CASSSGNNTEAFF
TRBJ1-4	-	TRBV28	-	TGTGCCAGCAGACGGGGGGCCGAAAAACTGTTTTTT	CASRRGAEKLFF
TRBJ2-2	-	TRBV7-2	once	TGTGCCAGCAGCTTAGGCCCAGAAACCGGGGAGCTGTTTTTT	CASSLGPETGELFF
TRBJ1-2	-	TRBV19	few	TGTGCCAGTAGTATCGAAAAGGGGCCCTATGGCTACACCTTC	CASSIEKGPYGYTF
TRBJ1-6	-	TRBV5-1	-	TGCGCCAGCAGCCCCTTTCGGGGGGGTAACCTGAACAATGATTCACCCCTCCACTTT	CASSPFRGGNLNNDSPLHF
TRBJ1-1	-	TRBV4-1	-	TGCGCCAGCAGCCATCCCGAGGGGGAGTACACTGAAGCTTTCTTT	CASSHPEGEYTEAFF
TRBJ2-2	-	TRBV28	-	TGTGCCAGCAGGGGCCCCGCCGGAGAGCTGTTTTTT	CASRGPAGELFF
TRBJ1-6	-	TRBV28	-	TGTGCCAGCAGTTTGATAGGGAGCTCCTATAATTCACCCCTCCACTTT	CASSLIGSSYNSPLHF
TRBJ2-7	TRBD2	TRBV11-2	-	TGTGCCAGCAGCCCTTGGACTAGCAGGAACTACGAGCAGTACTTC	CASSPWTSRNYEQYF
TRBJ1-5	-	TRBV27	-	TGTGCCACCTCCCAGGGAACAGGAATTTATCAGCCCCAGCATTTT	CATSQGTGIYQPQHF
TRBJ1-1	-	TRBV6-5	few	TGTGCCAGCAGCGCGGCGTGGGGGGGGAACACTGAAGCTTTCTTT	CASSAAWGGNTEAFF
TRBJ1-3	TRBD1	TRBV11-3	few	TGTGCCAGCAGCGGCAGGGGGTCGGTGGGAAACACCATATATTTT	CASSGRGSVGNTIYF
TRBJ2-1	TRBD1	TRBV24-1	-	TGTGCCACCAAAAAACAACAGGGGTCCGGTGAGCAGTTCTTC	CATKKQQGSGEQFF
TRBJ2-2	TRBD2	TRBV5-4	-	TGTGCCAGCAGCCGGGGGGGCACAGGGACGACCGGGGAGCTGTTTTTT	CASSRGGTGTTGELFF
TRBJ1-4	-	TRBV7-4	-	TGTGCCAGCAGCTTAGGCCTGGCAGGGTTGATGAGCGAAAAACTGTTTTTT	CASSLGLAGLMSEKLFF
TRBJ2-1	TRBD2	TRBV15	-	TGTGCCACCAGCAGAGATCGAGCGGGGTGGGGGACGGGTGAGCAGTTCTTC	CATSRDRAGWGTGEQFF
TRBJ2-3	TRBD2	TRBV5-1	-	TGCGCCAGCAGCTTGAGATCGGCTAGCGGAGGGGTCACAGATACGCAGTATTTT	CASSLRSASGGVTDTQYF
TRBJ1-5	-	TRBV7-2	-	TGTGCCAGCAGCTATGCGAACGGTCAGCCCCAGCATTTT	CASSYANGQPQHF
TRBJ2-3	-	TRBV24-1	-	TGTGCCACCACGGGGGACGGATATACGCAGTATTTT	CATTGDGYTQYF
TRBJ2-7	-	TRBV7-6	-	TGTGCCAGCAGCTCCATAGGAGGGGCGGCCTACGAGCAGTACTTC	CASSSIGGAAYEQYF
TRBJ2-2	-	TRBV6-6	-	TGTGCCAGCAGTTACTCCATCGGGGAGCTGTTTTTT	CASSYSIGELFF
TRBJ2-2	-	TRBV2	-	TGTGCCAGCCGACTTAGCGGAACCACCGGGGAGCTGTTTTTT	CASRLSGTTGELFF
TRBJ2-1	TRBD1	TRBV4-1	-	TGCGCCAGCAGCCACCAGGACAGGGGGGTGCAGTTCTTC	CASSHQDRGVQFF
TRBJ1-2	-	TRBV28	once	TGTGCCAGCAGTTTCGACATCCTCCCTTACACCTTC	CASSFDILPYTF
TRBJ2-7	TRBD1	TRBV19	-	TGTGCCAGTAGACAGGGGATGTTCTACGAGCAGTACTTC	CASRQGMFYEQYF
TRBJ2-5	-	TRBV5-1	once	TGCGCCAGCAGGAATACCGGGAGCGGTAGGGAGACCCAGTACTTC	CASRNTGSGRETQYF
TRBJ2-5	-	TRBV7-9	-	TGTGCCAGCAGCTTCCAATTGGGGGGCCAAGAGACCCAGTACTTC	CASSFQLGGQETQYF
TRBJ2-1	-	TRBV7-3	-	TGTGCCAGCAGTAGCGGAACGCTTAATGAGCAGTTCTTC	CASSSGTLNEQFF
TRBJ1-5	-	TRBV27	-	TGTGCCAGCGGACAGATCCTCAATCAGCCCCAGCATTTT	CASGQILNQPQHF
TRBJ1-3	-	TRBV6-5	-	TGTGCCAGCAGTTACGCGGGCTCTGGAAACACCATATATTTT	CASSYAGSGNTIYF
TRBJ1-1	TRBD1	TRBV18	-	TGTGCCAGCTCGTCCGGGACAGGGGGAGTAATCACTGAAGCTTTCTTT	CASSSGTGGVITEAFF
TRBJ2-5	-	TRBV3-1/TRBV3-2	-	TGTGCCAGCTCTAAGCAAGAGACCCAGTACTTC	CASSKQETQYF
TRBJ2-7	TRBD2	TRBV5-1	-	TGCGCCAGCAGCTTGGGGGGACTAGCGGGAAGCTCCTACGAGCAGTACTTC	CASSLGGLAGSSYEQYF
TRBJ2-5	TRBD2	TRBV15	-	TGTGCCACCAGCAGAGATGCAGCGGGAGGAGTAACTTATCAAGAGACCCAGTACTTC	CATSRDAAGGVTYQETQYF
TRBJ2-7	-	TRBV4-3	-	TGCGCCAGCAGCCAAGACACAGGGTTTGAGCAGTACTTC	CASSQDTGFEQYF
TRBJ2-3	-	TRBV7-9	few	TGTGCCAGCAGCTTACAGTTGGGGGGTTCCACAGATACGCAGTATTTT	CASSLQLGGSTDTQYF
TRBJ2-1	-	TRBV7-9	-	TGTGCCAGCAGCGGTAGGGGTGAGCAGTTCTTC	CASSGRGEQFF
TRBJ2-7	-	TRBV6-5	few	TGTGCCAGCAGTCCCGGGAGCTACGAGCAGTACTTC	CASSPGSYEQYF
TRBJ2-2	-	TRBV6-1	-	TGTGCCAGCAGTGAAGCGAACAGGGACGGGGAGCTGTTTTTT	CASSEANRDGELFF
TRBJ1-3	-	TRBV28	-	TGTGCCAGCAGACAGGGTCACTCTGGAAACACCATATATTTT	CASRQGHSGNTIYF
TRBJ2-5	-	TRBV18	-	TGTGCCAGCCTACGGACAAGGCCCCCTGCGGCCCAGTACTTC	CASLRTRPPAAQYF
TRBJ1-2	TRBD1	TRBV7-8	few	TGTGCCAGCAGCTTAGCCGGGACAGATGGCTACACCTTC	CASSLAGTDGYTF
TRBJ2-3	-	TRBV7-9	-	TGTGCCAGCAGCGCGCTGAGCACAGATACGCAGTATTTT	CASSALSTDTQYF
TRBJ2-1	TRBD1	TRBV6-4	-	TGTGCCAGCAGTGTCTTTGACAGGGCTAACAATGAGCAGTTCTTC	CASSVFDRANNEQFF
TRBJ2-3	-	TRBV30	-	TGTGCCTGGAGCGGGGTTACTAGCACAGATACGCAGTATTTT	CAWSGVTSTDTQYF